Each of the 4 T cell receptor beta chains below was sequenced from the same sample in a study of blood T cell repertoires in COVID-19. Only in-frame clones appear in the TCRdb table, and some are missing; sequencing was by immunoSEQ multiplex PCR. The table records about 73,000 clones, 75% to 90% of them present only once. Sequencing was carried out using peripheral blood. The receptor source for this set is an older man with acute or convalescent COVID-19.

This clone was found a few times. The chain uses TRBV18 and TRBJ2-7, with 8 nucleotides matching TRBD2. The V segment lost 2 bases and the J segment 6 bases; nucleotides outside the gene matches: 9. This CDR3 comprises 15 residues. The germline V gene has CDR1 KGHSH and CDR2 LQKENI. The CDR3, as DNA: TGTGCCAGCTCACCAATGACGGGAGGGAGCTCCGAGCAGTACTTC. This encodes CASSPMTGGSSEQYF.

The rearrangement joins TRBV6-1 to TRBJ2-3, with 10 bases fitting TRBD2. V shed 2 bases and J 0 bases; nucleotides not matched to a gene: 2. Germline V CDR1 and CDR2: MNHNS, SASEGT. CDR3 length equals 16 residues. The CDR3 sequence is CASSESLAGSTDTQYF. CDR3 DNA: TGTGCCAGCAGTGAATCACTAGCGGGGAGCACAGATACGCAGTATTTT.

The chain is built from TRBV6-2 or TRBV6-3 and TRBJ1-4; D is possibly TRBD1 (5 bases). The ends were cut back, 5 bases at V and 7 bases at J, with 11 bases in the middle. The V gene's germline CDR1 is MNHEY and CDR2 SVGEGT. This CDR3 has 13 residues. CDR3 loop: CASSPREGEKLFF. The CDR3 DNA reads TGTGCCAGCAGTCCCAGGGAAGGTGAAAAACTGTTTTTT.

The chain combines TRBV5-1 with TRBJ2-2; 9 bases align to TRBD1. The germline V gene encodes CDR1 SGHRS and CDR2 YFSETQ. The CDR3 has 14 residues. With V trimmed by 5 bases and J by 7 bases, 6 bases remained unmatched. CDR3 nucleotides: TGCGCCAGCAGAAGGGACAGGGTTAACGGGGAGCTGTTTTTT. Encoded protein: CASRRDRVNGELFF.